This T cell receptor beta chain was found in a study of OX40 agonist ivuxolimab in advanced cancers. Findings and limits, study-wide: There were, on average, more expanded clones in CD8+ T cells than in CD4+.

With respect to this clone: The target antigen is unknown.

The CDR3 totals 15 residues. Germline values: CDR1 PRHDT, CDR2 FYEKMQ (reference sequence). Here immunoSEQ multiplex PCR was the method, and the copy in TCRdb shows in-frame clones only, minus some. The table has more than 60,000 clones, roughly 81% seen once. The sequence was collected from an adult with an advanced solid tumor such as melanoma, head and neck, liver or kidney cancer. The chain has TRBV13 and TRBJ2-5, with D possibly matching TRBD1 (6 bases). Matching the DNA end better, TRBJ2-7 makes the J call doubtful. The input for sequencing was CD4+ or CD8+ T cells sorted from blood, taken in a trial of the OX40 agonist ivuxolimab. This chain's CDR3 is CASTRGNRVSDEQYF. CDR3 nucleotides: TGTGCCAGCACCCGCGGTAACAGGGTAAGCGACGAGCAGTACTTC.